This TCR beta chain was documented in a study of vaccination and CD4 T cells after COVID-19. The CDR3 runs 11 residues. The germline V gene encodes CDR1 ENHRY and CDR2 SYGVKD. The V gene lost 11 bases and the J gene lost 7 bases, with 15 bases spanning the gap. About this clonotype itself: Its antigen is not identified.

The Oncomine TCR Beta short-read assay was applied to DNA of cultured CD4+ T cells. TCRdb re-called the PCR reads through MiXCR, storing one row per CDR3 protein. This table has roughly 4,000 distinct CDR3 sequences, roughly 21% appearing once. The sample's treatment: roughly 11-day PBMC culture with coronavirus spike peptide pools or control peptides (ViraFEST assay). The TCR originated in a human donor who had recovered from COVID-19. Sequencing was carried out using CD4+ T cells from blood, cultured in vitro. The chain uses TRBV10-3 and TRBJ2-7; the D call may be TRBD1 or TRBD2 (6 bases each). The CDR3 DNA reads TGTGCCGGGGGGCCCCACGGGGAGCAGTACTTC. It translates to CAGGPHGEQYF.